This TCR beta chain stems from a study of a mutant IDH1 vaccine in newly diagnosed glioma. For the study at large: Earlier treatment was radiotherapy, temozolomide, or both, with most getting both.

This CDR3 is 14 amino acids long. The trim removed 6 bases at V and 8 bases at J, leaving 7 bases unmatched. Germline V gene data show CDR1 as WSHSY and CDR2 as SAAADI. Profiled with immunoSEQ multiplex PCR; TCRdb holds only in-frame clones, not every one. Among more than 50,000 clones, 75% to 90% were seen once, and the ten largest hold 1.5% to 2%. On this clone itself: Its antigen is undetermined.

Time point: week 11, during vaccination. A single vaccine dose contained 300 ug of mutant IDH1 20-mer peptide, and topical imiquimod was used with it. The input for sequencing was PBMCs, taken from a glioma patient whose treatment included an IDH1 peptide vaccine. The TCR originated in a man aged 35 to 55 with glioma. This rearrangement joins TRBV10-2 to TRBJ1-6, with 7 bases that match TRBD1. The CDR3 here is CASRTTGQHSPLHF. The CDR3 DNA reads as TGCGCCAGCAGGACAACGGGACAGCATTCACCCCTCCACTTT.